These 15 T cell receptor beta chains were all obtained from the same sample, sequenced in a study of blood T cell repertoires in COVID-19. The assay was immunoSEQ multiplex PCR, and TCRdb's table has in-frame clones only and misses some. The sample has 150,000 to 200,000 clones, around 81% seen once. Sequencing was carried out using peripheral blood. Receptors were obtained from a man in his 60s with active or convalescent COVID-19.

The chain couples TRBV3-1 (or the pseudogene TRBV3-2) to TRBJ1-1, with D possibly TRBD1 on 5 matching bases. The CDR3 has 14 residues. V was shortened by 1 base and J by 0 bases, with 6 bases between the two germline ends. Germline V gene lookup returns CDR1 LGHDT and CDR2 YNNKEL (reference sequence). The CDR3 is CASSQVGVNTEAFF. CDR3 coding DNA: TGTGCCAGCAGCCAAGTAGGGGTGAACACTGAAGCTTTCTTT.

The chain employs TRBV20-1 and TRBJ1-6, with unresolved D. Trimming took off 3 bases at V and 0 bases at J, with 9 bases between the two ends. Per the germline V gene, CDR1 is DFQATT and CDR2 is SNEGSKA (reference sequence). CDR3 length: 15 residues. CDR3 protein: CSASGRSSYNSPLHF. CDR3 coding DNA: TGCAGTGCTAGTGGACGGAGCTCCTATAATTCACCCCTCCACTTT.

The chain joins TRBV5-4 to TRBJ1-2, with D possibly matching TRBD1 (5 bases). The CDR3 is made up of 13 amino acids. The V end lost 0 bases, the J end lost 7 bases, and 10 bases lay between the germline ends. Germline CDR1 SGHNT, CDR2 YYREEE (reference sequence). CDR3 nucleotides: TGTGCCAGCAGCTTGGCAGGGAACGGTGGCTACACCTTC. This codes for CASSLAGNGGYTF. Combining the CDR3 with reference TRBV5-4 and TRBJ1-2 gives the whole variable domain ETGVTQSPTHLIKTRGQQVTLRCSSQSGHNTVSWYQQALGQGPQFIFQYYREEENGRGNFPPRFSGLQFPNYSSELNVNALELDDSALYLCASSLAGNGGYTFGSGTRLTVV.

The chain links TRBV5-1 to TRBJ2-1, with D possibly being TRBD2 (5 bases). CDR1 is SGHRS and CDR2 is YFSETQ in the germline V gene. V was shortened by 1 base and J by 4 bases, with 18 bases between the two germline ends. The CDR3 loop spans 17 amino acids. This CDR3 reads CASSLRNSPGLYNEQFF. The CDR3 nucleotides read TGCGCCAGCAGCTTGAGGAACAGTCCCGGACTTTACAATGAGCAGTTCTTC.

With respect to this clone: Distinct nucleotide sequences in the sample also encode this CDR3. The CDR3 nucleotides read TGCGCCAGCAGCCCGGGACTAGCGGGAGGGGAGACCCAGTACTTC. Residues: CASSPGLAGGETQYF. This rearrangement joins TRBV5-1 to TRBJ2-5; 16 positions match TRBD2. The CDR3 spans 15 residues. Germline CDR1 and CDR2: SGHRS and YFSETQ. The V gene end was trimmed by 4 bases and the J gene end by 5 bases; junction bases not matched to a gene: 2.

This clone has just one count. The chain recombines TRBV4-2 with TRBJ1-2, with 7 nucleotides matching TRBD1. Germline V gene data show CDR1 as LGHNA and CDR2 as YNFKEQ. V shed 4 bases, J shed 2 bases, and the junction held 7 bases outside the gene matches. CDR3 size: 15 residues. The CDR3 reads CASSPRQGANYGYTF. CDR3 bases: TGTGCCAGCAGCCCGAGACAGGGCGCCAACTATGGCTACACCTTC.

CDR3 bases: TGTGCCACCAGTGATCTCCCAGGTGAAGCTTTCTTT. This sequence encodes CATSDLPGEAFF. The genes are TRBV24-1 and TRBJ1-1, with D unclear. There are 12 residues in the CDR3. Germline V gene lookup returns CDR1 KGHDR and CDR2 SFDVKD. The V and J ends lost 3 bases and 7 bases respectively, with 8 bases between them.

V and J are TRBV4-2 and TRBJ2-1; D may be TRBD1 (5 bases). Trimming left V 1 base short and J 5 bases short, with 6 bases between. CDR1 is LGHNA and CDR2 is YNFKEQ in the germline V gene. CDR3 length: 13 residues. For the CDR3, the DNA is TGTGCCAGCAGCCAAGCAGGGCACAATGAGCAGTTCTTC. Encoded protein: CASSQAGHNEQFF.

In regard to this clone: One end of the junction fails to match germline, which may point to a read error. CDR3 bases: TGTGTCAGCAGTTCACTAGGGAACTACGAGCAGTACTTC. Its translation: CVSSSLGNYEQYF. This chain joins TRBV27 and TRBJ2-7; D perhaps matches TRBD2 (5 bases). Germline lookup yields CDR1 MNHEY and CDR2 SMNVEV (reference sequence). The CDR3 consists of 13 residues.

This clone occurred once. The chain joins TRBV7-3 to TRBJ2-1; 8 positions match TRBD2. The CDR3 runs to 13 residues. Trimming removed 5 bases from V and 6 bases from J; junction bases left unmatched: 3. CDR1 and CDR2 (germline): SGHTA, FQGTGA. The chain's CDR3 is CASSPRGGNEQFF. The CDR3 DNA sequence: TGTGCCAGCAGCCCACGGGGGGGCAATGAGCAGTTCTTC.

The rearrangement links TRBV4-2 to TRBJ2-7; the match to TRBD2 covers 7 bases. Germline CDR1 LGHNA, CDR2 YNFKEQ. The ends lost 0 bases at V and 2 bases at J; junction bases unmatched: 4. The CDR3 extends over 15 amino acids. In nucleotides, the CDR3 is TGTGCCAGCAGCCAAGATGTCCTAGCGGCCTACGAGCAGTACTTC. Translating it yields CASSQDVLAAYEQYF.

This rearrangement joins TRBV9 to TRBJ2-5, with 13 nucleotides matching TRBD2. Germline V gene sequence: CDR1 SGDLS, CDR2 YYNGEE. V shed 3 bases, J shed 1 base, and the junction held 3 bases outside the gene matches. The CDR3 totals 16 residues. The DNA of the CDR3 is TGTGCCAGCAGCGCCGGGACTAGCGGGATCCAAGAGACCCAGTACTTC. Its protein product is CASSAGTSGIQETQYF.

The rearrangement joins TRBV2 to TRBJ2-3; 8 nucleotides match TRBD2. This CDR3 contains 14 residues. The ends lost 9 bases at V and 0 bases at J; junction bases unmatched: 5. Germline CDR1 is SNHLY and CDR2 is FYNNEI. This CDR3 is CARSLAGSTDTQYF. As DNA, the CDR3 is TGTGCCAGGAGCTTAGCGGGGAGCACAGATACGCAGTATTTT.

The J gene is TRBJ1-6, the V gene TRBV6-5; D unresolved. The CDR3 totals 14 residues. Germline-derived CDR1 and CDR2 are MNHEY and SVGAGI. V lost 5 bases and J lost 5, with 10 bases in between. CDR3: CASSRGGNNSPLHF. DNA for the CDR3: TGTGCCAGCAGTCGTGGAGGCAATAATTCACCCCTCCACTTT.

This chain connects TRBV7-2 to TRBJ1-3, with D hard to call. CDR3 length equals 15 residues. CDR1 and CDR2 from the germline V gene are SGHTA and FQGNSA. The ends were cut back, 5 bases at V and 3 bases at J, with 14 bases in the middle. CDR3 nucleotide sequence: TGTGCCAGCAGCGCCAACACCCGCCGTGGAAACACCATATATTTT. Amino acid sequence: CASSANTRRGNTIYF.